This is a list of T cell receptor beta chains from one sample in a study of human T cells and chemical hapten exposure. TCRdb used MiXCR to reprocess the RACE reads, holding one entry per CDR3 protein. The sample carries tens of thousands of distinct CDR3 sequences, 14% recorded once. Sequencing used whole blood, obtained in connection with sensitization to the hapten diphenylcyclopropenone (DPC). These receptors all come from a woman aged 50 to 65 with alopecia areata. Some clones in this sample may be carry-over from other donors' samples. Both conserved end residues are part of each CDR3. D genes are given only for firm matches. Size tells how often a clone was seen (once, few, many) or the class of an expanded clone, and some rows leave it out.

j_call,clone_size,v_call,d_call,cdr3_length,cdr3_aa,cdr3_nt
TRBJ1-5,NA,TRBV20-1,NA,13,CSAFIGGNQPQHF,TGCAGTGCTTTTATAGGGGGCAATCAGCCCCAGCATTTT
TRBJ2-4,NA,TRBV5-1,NA,13,CASSPGQTRIQYF,TGCGCCAGCAGCCCGGGACAAACAAGGATTCAGTACTTC
TRBJ2-1,many,TRBV4-3,TRBD2,15,CASSRGLADYNEQFF,TGCGCCAGCAGCCGAGGACTAGCGGACTACAATGAGCAGTTCTTC
TRBJ2-1,NA,TRBV30,NA,12,CAWSLYAFEQFF,TGTGCCTGGAGCCTGTACGCTTTTGAGCAGTTCTTC
TRBJ1-6,NA,TRBV30,TRBD1,15,CAWRARTGSDSPLHF,TGTGCCTGGAGAGCCAGGACAGGGAGCGATTCACCCCTCCACTTT
TRBJ1-1,many,TRBV29-1,NA,12,CSVEPANTEAFF,TGCAGCGTTGAACCGGCGAACACTGAAGCTTTCTTT
TRBJ1-4,many,TRBV4-1,NA,15,CASSLSDRTNEKLFF,TGCGCCAGCAGCCTATCGGACAGAACTAATGAAAAACTGTTTTTT
TRBJ1-5,few,TRBV20-1,NA,15,CSASLGGLGNQPQHF,TGCAGTGCTAGCTTAGGTGGTCTGGGCAATCAGCCCCAGCATTTT
TRBJ2-1,NA,TRBV19,NA,15,CASSPLRTDYNEQFF,TGTGCCAGTAGTCCGCTAAGGACTGACTACAATGAGCAGTTCTTC
TRBJ1-1,NA,TRBV29-1,NA,13,CSGRRLGRTEAFF,TGCAGCGGCCGCCGTCTGGGGCGGACTGAAGCTTTCTTT
TRBJ1-6,few,TRBV28,TRBD1,16,CASRRRTGGVGSPLHF,TGTGCCAGCAGGCGAAGGACAGGGGGCGTTGGTTCACCCCTCCACTTT
TRBJ2-7,many,TRBV21-1,NA,13,CASRGGTLYEQYF,TGTGCCAGCAGAGGGGGGACCCTCTACGAGCAGTACTTC
TRBJ2-7,NA,TRBV7-2,NA,16,CASSPGVGKPNYEQYF,TGTGCCAGCAGCCCCGGGGTAGGTAAGCCGAACTACGAGCAGTACTTC
TRBJ1-4,medium-sized,TRBV18,TRBD1,14,CASSTETTGTLRFF,TGTGCCAGCTCAACAGAAACGACAGGGACCCTAAGGTTTTTT
TRBJ2-3,few,TRBV5-1,TRBD2,17,CASSLLAGVSRTDTQYF,TGCGCCAGCAGCTTGCTAGCGGGAGTTAGTCGGACAGATACGCAGTATTTT
TRBJ2-1,NA,TRBV7-8,NA,15,CASLPSGASYNEQFF,TGTGCCAGCCTCCCTTCAGGGGCTTCCTACAATGAGCAGTTCTTC
TRBJ2-6,NA,TRBV12-3/TRBV12-4,TRBD1,18,CASSSQGAARGGANVLTF,TGTGCCAGCAGTTCTCAGGGGGCTGCCCGGGGCGGGGCCAACGTCCTGACTTTC
TRBJ2-1,NA,TRBV6-5,NA,14,CASSLTDINNEQFF,TGTGCCAGCAGTTTGACGGACATAAACAATGAGCAGTTCTTC
TRBJ2-3,NA,TRBV5-8,TRBD1,15,CASSNDRGRVDTQYF,TGTGCCAGCAGCAACGACAGGGGGCGCGTGGATACGCAGTATTTT
TRBJ2-4,NA,TRBV6-1,NA,18,CASSAPLHLASPKNIQYF,TGTGCCAGCAGTGCCCCCCTCCATCTAGCGAGCCCCAAAAACATTCAGTACTTC
TRBJ2-7,NA,TRBV29-1,NA,12,CSVGVSSTGQYF,TGCAGCGTTGGAGTATCCTCTACGGGGCAGTACTTC
TRBJ2-1,few,TRBV20-1,NA,16,CSARDRQKSTYNEQFF,TGCAGTGCTAGAGATCGGCAGAAATCTACCTACAATGAGCAGTTCTTC
TRBJ2-5,NA,TRBV7-2,NA,14,CASSLSYNVETQYF,TGTGCCAGCAGCTTAAGCTACAATGTGGAGACCCAGTACTTC
TRBJ2-3,NA,TRBV28,NA,14,CASKDGAFTDTQYF,TGTGCCAGCAAAGACGGGGCTTTCACAGATACGCAGTATTTT
TRBJ2-3,few,TRBV29-1,TRBD1,13,CSARQGGTDTQYF,TGCAGCGCAAGACAGGGGGGCACAGATACGCAGTATTTT
TRBJ1-3,many,TRBV4-3,NA,16,CASSQDFTGTGNTIYF,TGCGCCAGCAGCCAAGATTTCACGGGGACTGGAAACACCATATATTTT
TRBJ2-5,NA,TRBV2,TRBD1,13,CASKDRAVETQYF,TGTGCCAGCAAGGACAGGGCGGTTGAGACCCAGTACTTC
TRBJ1-6,many,TRBV18,NA,16,CASSEVQSSYNSPLHF,TGTGCCAGCTCCGAGGTGCAGAGCTCCTATAATTCACCCCTCCACTTT
TRBJ2-7,NA,TRBV29-1,NA,13,CSVEAKGFVEQYF,TGCAGCGTTGAAGCCAAGGGATTTGTCGAGCAGTACTTC
TRBJ1-4,NA,TRBV18,TRBD1,17,CARSDAAVQGANEKLFF,TGTGCCAGATCTGACGCGGCGGTGCAGGGGGCCAATGAAAAACTGTTTTTT
TRBJ2-6,NA,TRBV21-1,NA,18,CASISHPGGCTGANVLTF,TGTGCCAGCATCTCCCATCCGGGAGGGTGTACTGGGGCCAACGTCCTGACTTTC
TRBJ2-3,NA,TRBV14,TRBD2,19,CASSQTRTSAIYLTDTQYF,TGTGCCAGCAGCCAGACCCGGACTAGCGCGATCTACCTCACAGATACGCAGTATTTT
TRBJ2-3,few,TRBV14,NA,12,CASSPNGVTQYF,TGTGCCAGCAGCCCCAACGGTGTGACGCAGTATTTT
TRBJ2-1,few,TRBV7-2,TRBD2,15,CASSLTSGSHNEQFF,TGTGCCAGCAGCTTGACTAGCGGGAGCCACAATGAGCAGTTCTTC
TRBJ2-7,NA,TRBV28,NA,13,CASSSPRSYEQYF,TGTGCCAGCAGTTCCCCACGCTCCTACGAGCAGTACTTC
TRBJ2-6,few,TRBV29-1,NA,15,CSVEDPRSGANVLTF,TGCAGCGTTGAAGATCCCCGCTCTGGGGCCAACGTCCTGACTTTC
TRBJ1-5,many,TRBV21-1,NA,17,CASSTHSRDSRNQPQHF,TGTGCCAGCAGCACCCATAGCCGGGACAGTCGCAATCAGCCCCAGCATTTT
TRBJ1-5,few,TRBV25-1,NA,14,CASRRGGRDQPQHF,TGTGCCAGCAGGCGGGGGGGCAGGGATCAGCCCCAGCATTTT
TRBJ1-4,few,TRBV10-2,NA,13,CASRGEPVEKLFF,TGCGCCAGCAGAGGGGAGCCCGTTGAAAAACTGTTTTTT
TRBJ2-4,NA,TRBV12-3/TRBV12-4,TRBD2,16,CASSPPLGGRGNIQYF,TGTGCCAGCAGTCCCCCCCTGGGCGGGAGGGGAAACATTCAGTACTTC
TRBJ2-5,NA,TRBV29-1,NA,13,CSVLGQSGETQYF,TGCAGCGTACTAGGGCAGTCGGGAGAGACCCAGTACTTC
TRBJ2-7,many,TRBV20-1,NA,16,CSARDTGRFFISEQYF,TGCAGTGCTAGAGATACTGGCCGCTTTTTTATCAGCGAGCAGTACTTC
TRBJ2-7,few,TRBV25-1,NA,15,CASSEYSGRFYEQYF,TGTGCCAGCAGTGAATATTCAGGGAGATTCTACGAGCAGTACTTC
TRBJ2-3,NA,TRBV7-6,NA,14,CASSPGYATDTQYF,TGTGCCAGCAGCCCAGGGTACGCCACAGATACGCAGTATTTT